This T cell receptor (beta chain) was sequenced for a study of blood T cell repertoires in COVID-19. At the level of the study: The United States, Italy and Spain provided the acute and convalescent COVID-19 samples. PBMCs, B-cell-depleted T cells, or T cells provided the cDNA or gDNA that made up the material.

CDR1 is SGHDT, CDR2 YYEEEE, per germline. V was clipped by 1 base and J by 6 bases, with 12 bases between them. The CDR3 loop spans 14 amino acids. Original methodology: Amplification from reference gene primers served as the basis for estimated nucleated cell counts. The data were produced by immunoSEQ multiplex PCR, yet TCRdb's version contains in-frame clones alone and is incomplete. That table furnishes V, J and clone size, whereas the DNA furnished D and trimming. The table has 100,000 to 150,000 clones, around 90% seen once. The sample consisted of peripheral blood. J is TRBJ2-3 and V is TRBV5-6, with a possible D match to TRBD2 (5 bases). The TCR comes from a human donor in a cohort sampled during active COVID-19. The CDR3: CASSLRRVLDTQYF. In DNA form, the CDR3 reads TGTGCCAGCAGCTTGCGGCGGGTTCTGGATACGCAGTATTTT.